Below, 14 T cell receptor beta chains from the same sample are listed, as sequenced in a study of cytomegalovirus exposure and HLA in healthy donors. Using immunoSEQ multiplex PCR, the repertoire was profiled, and TCRdb retains in-frame clones only, with some absent. The table has around 160,000 clones, more than 70% seen once; the top ten hold 2.5% to 3%. Sample: PBMCs. These receptors came from a man younger than 35 in good health and CMV-seronegative.

The count of this clone is one. The chain is built from TRBV30 and TRBJ1-2; D gene uncertain. This CDR3 has 14 amino acids. Trimming cost V 0 bases and J 4 bases, with 12 bases left between them. CDR1 GTSNPN and CDR2 SVGIG come from the germline V gene (reference sequence). The CDR3 loop is CAWSVPGESYGYTF. The CDR3 DNA reads TGTGCCTGGAGTGTACCCGGGGAGAGCTATGGCTACACCTTC.

The chain recombines TRBV28 with TRBJ2-7, with D unclear. The ends were cut back, 6 bases at V and 0 bases at J, with 15 bases in the middle. CDR1 and CDR2 from the germline V gene are MDHEN and SYDVKM. This CDR3 has 15 amino acids. Here the CDR3 DNA reads TGTGCCAGCAGCCGAGACACCACGAGCTCCTACGAGCAGTACTTC. It yields the protein CASSRDTTSSYEQYF. Complete variable domain (other parts from reference TRBV28 and TRBJ2-7): DVKVTQSSRYLVKRTGEKVFLECVQDMDHENMFWYRQDPGLGLRLIYFSYDVKMKEKGDIPEGYSVSREKKERFSLILESASTNQTSMYLCASSRDTTSSYEQYFGPGTRLTVT.

The genes are TRBV27 and TRBJ1-3; no firm D call. The CDR3 runs to 13 residues. Germline V gives CDR1 MNHEY, CDR2 SMNVEV (reference sequence). V shed 3 bases and J shed 4 bases, with 7 bases lying between them. CDR3 DNA: TGTGCCAGCAGTTTTCGGGTGGGAAACACCATATATTTT. Its protein product is CASSFRVGNTIYF.

The chain recombines TRBV4-1 with TRBJ2-1, with D possibly matching TRBD2 (5 bases). CDR1 MGHRA and CDR2 YSYEKL come from the germline V gene. The ends were cut back, 0 bases at V and 0 bases at J, with 12 bases in the middle. CDR3 length: 17 residues. The CDR3 is CASSQESRTSSYNEQFF. The DNA for the CDR3 is TGCGCCAGCAGCCAAGAGAGTAGAACTAGCTCCTACAATGAGCAGTTCTTC.

This clone was seen just once. The chain couples TRBV7-2 to TRBJ2-5, with D unresolved. Germline CDR1 SGHTA, CDR2 FQGNSA. V was clipped by 1 base and J by 5 bases, with 14 bases between them. The CDR3 length is 15 residues. Here the CDR3 reads CASSLVTGSQETQYF. CDR3 DNA sequence: TGTGCCAGCAGCTTAGTCACCGGGTCCCAGGAGACCCAGTACTTC.

The chain couples TRBV6-6 to TRBJ2-1; the D gene is possibly TRBD2 (5 bases). The CDR3 loop spans 14 amino acids. The V gene lost 7 bases and the J gene lost 4 bases, with 14 bases spanning the gap. CDR1 MNHNY and CDR2 SVGAGI come from the germline V gene (reference sequence). Written as DNA, the CDR3 is TGTGCCAGCAAGGAGGCCTCAAATTACAATGAGCAGTTCTTC. This sequence encodes CASKEASNYNEQFF.

This clone was recorded a few times. The chain combines TRBV19 with TRBJ1-5; no clear D gene. V lost 0 bases to trimming and J lost 6 bases, with 9 bases between them. Germline CDR1 reads LNHDA; CDR2 reads SQIVND (reference sequence). The CDR3 contains 14 residues. CDR3 bases: TGTGCCAGTAGTATAGAGTCAGAGGTTCAGCCCCAGCATTTT. Protein: CASSIESEVQPQHF.

V is TRBV4-2 and J is TRBJ2-1; 8 bases are shared with TRBD2. Germline values: CDR1 LGHNA, CDR2 YNFKEQ. The CDR3 length is 14 residues. J was trimmed by 10 bases and V by 2 bases; bases with no gene match: 7. The CDR3 nucleotides are TGTGCCAGCAGCCAACCAGGACTAGCTGACGAGCAGTTCTTC. Translation gives CASSQPGLADEQFF.

CDR3: CASRGQRNQPQHF. The CDR3 bases are TGTGCCAGCAGAGGACAGAGGAATCAGCCCCAGCATTTT. This chain uses TRBV28 with TRBJ1-5, with D maybe TRBD1 (6 bases). With 6 bases removed from V and 4 bases from J, the gap between germline ends came to 10 bases. The length of the CDR3 is 13 residues. Germline CDR1 MDHEN, CDR2 SYDVKM.

This chain connects TRBV10-3 to TRBJ2-1; 9 bases map to TRBD1. CDR1 and CDR2 from the germline V gene are ENHRY and SYGVKD. The CDR3 sequence is 15 residues long. V shed 3 bases, J shed 7 bases, and the junction held 7 bases outside the gene matches. The CDR3 DNA sequence: TGTGCCATCAGTGAAAGGGACAGGGAGTCTAATGAGCAGTTCTTC. The encoded protein is CAISERDRESNEQFF.

The gene calls are TRBV5-1 and TRBJ2-7; 8 nucleotides agree with TRBD1. V gave up 4 bases and J gave up 6 bases; unmatched junction bases: 9. Germline CDR1 SGHRS, CDR2 YFSETQ. This CDR3 region has 14 residues. CDR3 loop: CASSPGQGRFEQYV. The DNA for the CDR3 is TGCGCCAGCAGCCCCGGACAGGGACGTTTCGAGCAGTACGTC.

The rearrangement links TRBV4-2 to TRBJ1-5; a weak D match, TRBD1 (5 bases). Trimming removed 0 bases from V and 2 bases from J, with 11 bases in between. Germline loops: CDR1 LGHNA, CDR2 YNFKEQ. The CDR3 is made up of 16 amino acids. CDR3: CASSQDLGDGNQPQHF. The CDR3 DNA sequence: TGTGCCAGCAGCCAAGATTTAGGGGATGGCAATCAGCCCCAGCATTTT.

The chain uses TRBV7-9 and TRBJ2-7; 7 bases are shared with TRBD1. V shed 5 bases and J 1 base; nucleotides not matched to a gene: 2. The length of the CDR3 is 13 residues. The germline V gene has CDR1 SEHNR and CDR2 FQNEAQ (reference sequence). CDR3 DNA sequence: TGTGCCAGCAGCCGGGACAGTTCCTACGAGCAGTACTTC. The encoded protein is CASSRDSSYEQYF.

This rearrangement joins TRBV6-5 to TRBJ1-6; D is possibly TRBD1 (5 bases). The CDR3 spans 15 residues. Germline V CDR1 and CDR2: MNHEY, SVGAGI. Between the trimmed V and J ends, which lost 4 bases and 7 bases, there was a span of 14 bases. The CDR3 loop is CASSLTRGENSPLHF. CDR3 bases: TGTGCCAGCAGTTTAACAAGGGGTGAGAATTCACCCCTCCACTTT.